The next 29 T cell receptor beta chains were all read from a single sample in a study of cytomegalovirus exposure and HLA in healthy donors. TCRdb keeps only in-frame clones here, not all; method: immunoSEQ multiplex PCR. Of about 120,000 clones listed, about 96% are singletons. The specimen was PBMCs. These receptors all stem from a man aged 18 to 30 in good health and CMV-seronegative.

This clone was counted a single time. The rearrangement links TRBV14 to TRBJ2-5; maybe TRBD2 (7 bases). Germline V gene lookup returns CDR1 SGHDN and CDR2 FVKESK. V lost 0 bases to trimming and J lost 2 bases, with 10 bases between them. This CDR3 has 15 amino acids. The CDR3 region is CASSQDKGGQETQYF. CDR3 sequence (DNA): TGTGCCAGCAGCCAAGATAAGGGGGGGCAAGAGACCCAGTACTTC.

V and J are TRBV9 and TRBJ2-7, with D perhaps matching TRBD2 (6 bases). The V and J ends lost 0 bases and 0 bases respectively, with 10 bases between them. CDR1 is SGDLS and CDR2 is YYNGEE in the germline V gene. There are 15 residues in the CDR3. CDR3 nucleotides: TGTGCCAGCAGCGTAGGGCGGGGCAACTCCTACGAGCAGTACTTC. This encodes CASSVGRGNSYEQYF.

The chain recombines TRBV12-5 with TRBJ2-1; 8 positions agree with TRBD2. J was trimmed by 6 bases and V by 0 bases; bases with no gene match: 13. The germline gives CDR1 LGHNT, CDR2 FRNRAP. This CDR3 has 18 amino acids. CDR3 sequence (DNA): TGTGCTAGTGGTTTGGTAGGCTTAGCGGGATTTGGGGGCAATGAGCAGTTCTTC. This translates into CASGLVGLAGFGGNEQFF.

The J gene is TRBJ1-1, the V gene TRBV28, with 7 bases aligning to TRBD1. The trim removed 7 bases at V and 1 base at J, leaving 9 bases unmatched. CDR3 length equals 15 residues. The V gene's germline CDR1 is MDHEN and CDR2 SYDVKM. CDR3 amino acids: CASKAGGMANTEAFF. For the CDR3, the DNA is TGTGCCAGCAAGGCAGGGGGGATGGCGAACACTGAAGCTTTCTTT. Full variable domain (missing parts from reference TRBV28 and TRBJ1-1): DVKVTQSSRYLVKRTGEKVFLECVQDMDHENMFWYRQDPGLGLRLIYFSYDVKMKEKGDIPEGYSVSREKKERFSLILESASTNQTSMYLCASKAGGMANTEAFFGQGTRLTVV.

This chain joins TRBV10-2 and TRBJ2-7; D remains unclear. Germline loops: CDR1 WSHSY, CDR2 SAAADI. The ends were cut back, 4 bases at V and 6 bases at J, with 7 bases in the middle. The CDR3 runs to 11 residues. CDR3 sequence (DNA): TGCGCCAGCAGTGGAGGTGGCGAGCAGTACTTC. Translating gives CASSGGGEQYF.

This clone was found once. This chain connects TRBV14 to TRBJ2-1, with D perhaps matching TRBD1 (7 bases). CDR3 length equals 17 residues. V was trimmed by 4 bases and J by 5 bases, leaving 21 bases between them. From germline, CDR1 is SGHDN and CDR2 FVKESK. This chain's CDR3 is CASSPVMTGRTHNEQFF. The CDR3 DNA sequence: TGTGCCAGCAGCCCGGTGATGACAGGGAGGACCCACAATGAGCAGTTCTTC.

This rearrangement joins TRBV7-3 to TRBJ1-1; D is unclear. The CDR3 has 13 residues. Germline V CDR1 and CDR2: SGHTA, FQGTGA. V was trimmed by 1 base and J by 7 bases, leaving 10 bases between them. The CDR3 nucleotides are TGTGCCAGCAGCTTAAGCGTACTCGATGAAGCTTTCTTT. Translating gives CASSLSVLDEAFF.

This clone was seen only a few times. This chain uses TRBV29-1 with TRBJ2-1; TRBD2 agrees at 9 bases. The length of the CDR3 is 16 residues. V trimming: 6 bases; J trimming: 2 bases; junction bases outside the gene matches: 11. Germline V gene lookup returns CDR1 SQVTM and CDR2 ANQGSEA. CDR3 DNA sequence: TGCAGCGTCCCGGGGGTAGCGGGAGCGACCTACAATGAGCAGTTCTTC. Protein sequence: CSVPGVAGATYNEQFF.

J is TRBJ2-7 and V is TRBV6-5; 11 bases line up with TRBD1. CDR3 length equals 15 residues. Germline lookup yields CDR1 MNHEY and CDR2 SVGAGI. The trim removed 4 bases at V and 5 bases at J, leaving 7 bases unmatched. The DNA for the CDR3 is TGTGCCAGCAGTTCGGACAGGGGGCGCGTCAACGAGCAGTACTTC. Translation gives CASSSDRGRVNEQYF.

The chain recombines TRBV27 with TRBJ2-7; 8 bases are shared with TRBD2. This CDR3 comprises 16 residues. Germline-derived CDR1 and CDR2 are MNHEY and SMNVEV (reference sequence). V lost 3 bases to trimming and J lost 3 bases; unmatched junction nucleotides: 10. CDR3 in amino acids: CASSFSRGGAGYEQYF. In DNA, the CDR3 is TGTGCCAGCAGTTTCTCTCGGGGGGGGGCTGGCTACGAGCAGTACTTC.

This clone was detected only once. This rearrangement joins TRBV6-5 to TRBJ1-5; TRBD1 aligns across 8 bases. Trimming at V came to 5 bases and at J to 3 bases, leaving 3 bases not matched to a gene. The CDR3 length is 14 residues. Germline CDR1 is MNHEY and CDR2 is SVGAGI. As DNA, the CDR3 is TGTGCCAGCAGTACAGGGGGAATCAATCAGCCCCAGCATTTT. Translated, it gives CASSTGGINQPQHF.

V and J are TRBV7-2 and TRBJ1-3, with 8 bases that match TRBD1. This CDR3 is built from 14 residues. CDR1 SGHTA and CDR2 FQGNSA come from the germline V gene. V shed 8 bases and J 2 bases; nucleotides not matched to a gene: 5. The CDR3 here is CASGAGGTGNTIYF. The CDR3 DNA follows: TGTGCCAGCGGGGCAGGGGGCACTGGAAACACCATATATTTT.

The rearrangement joins TRBV5-1 to TRBJ2-3, with 10 bases that match TRBD1. Germline V gene sequence: CDR1 SGHRS, CDR2 YFSETQ. V shed 3 bases and J 5 bases; nucleotides not matched to a gene: 3. The CDR3 length is 14 residues. The CDR3 DNA sequence: TGCGCCAGCAGCTGGACAGGGGGGGAAGATACGCAGTATTTT. Its translation is CASSWTGGEDTQYF.

The CDR3, as DNA: TGTGCCAGCAGTTTCCAGACAGTACTGAACACTGAAGCTTTCTTT. Residues: CASSFQTVLNTEAFF. V gene TRBV28 combines with J gene TRBJ1-1; perhaps TRBD1 as D (5 bases). The CDR3 runs to 15 residues. The germline V gene has CDR1 MDHEN and CDR2 SYDVKM. The V gene lost 3 bases and the J gene lost 0 bases, with 11 bases spanning the gap.

This chain joins TRBV23-1 and TRBJ1-5, with a weak D call TRBD1 (5 bases). TRBV23-1 carries the ORF label, with uncertain function. Deletions cut 3 bases from V and 0 bases from J, with 27 bases between. This CDR3 has 21 residues. CDR3 coding DNA: TGCGCCAGCAGTCATCGTCAGGGCCCCGGGGGGATGCGACATAGCAATCAGCCCCAGCATTTT. It yields the protein CASSHRQGPGGMRHSNQPQHF.

The chain is built from TRBV7-3 and TRBJ2-7; D not resolved. Trimming pared 5 bases from V and 3 bases from J, leaving 8 bases between. The CDR3 covers 12 residues. Germline CDR1 and CDR2: SGHTA and FQGTGA. The CDR3 DNA is TGTGCCAGCAGCCCCACGGGCTACGAGCAGTACTTC. It specifies CASSPTGYEQYF.

The rearrangement uses TRBV29-1 and TRBJ1-2, with TRBD1 matching 9 bases. V lost 4 bases, J lost 7 bases, and 7 bases stayed unmatched. The CDR3 is 13 amino acids. Per germline, CDR1 SQVTM and CDR2 ANQGSEA. CDR3 residues: CSVVRTGVGGYTF. CDR3 coding DNA: TGCAGCGTTGTAAGGACAGGGGTAGGTGGCTACACCTTC.

Here the CDR3 reads CASSLAGEVGNEQFF. CDR3 in DNA: TGTGCCAGCTCCTTGGCGGGAGAGGTGGGGAATGAGCAGTTCTTC. This chain joins TRBV6-9 and TRBJ2-1; 7 bases are shared with TRBD2. The CDR3 is 15 amino acids. In germline, CDR1 is MNHGY, CDR2 SVAAGI. Trimming took 8 bases from V and 7 from J; bases not matched to a gene: 14.

V is TRBV6-1 and J is TRBJ1-2; TRBD1 matches at 8 bases. Germline V lookup: CDR1 MNHNS, CDR2 SASEGT. V gave up 2 bases and J gave up 8 bases; unmatched junction bases: 4. This CDR3 spans 13 amino acids. The CDR3: CASSERTGLGYTF. The CDR3 DNA reads TGTGCCAGCAGTGAAAGGACAGGGCTCGGCTACACCTTC.

CDR3 bases: TGTGCCAGCAGTTACACCCCCTGGGGCGAAGAGACCCAGTACTTC. Its protein product is CASSYTPWGEETQYF. The rearrangement uses TRBV6-5 and TRBJ2-5; D is possibly TRBD1 (5 bases). Deletions cut 2 bases from V and 3 bases from J, with 13 bases between. The CDR3 consists of 15 residues. Germline V lookup: CDR1 MNHEY, CDR2 SVGAGI.

The chain joins TRBV5-4 to TRBJ2-1; the match to TRBD2 covers 14 bases. CDR1 SGHNT and CDR2 YYREEE come from the germline V gene (reference sequence). With V trimmed by 4 bases and J by 0 bases, 3 bases remained unmatched. CDR3 length: 17 amino acids. As DNA, the CDR3 is TGTGCCAGCAGCGGGGGACTAGCGGGAGCCTCCTACAATGAGCAGTTCTTC. This translates into CASSGGLAGASYNEQFF.

This clone was detected only once. This chain joins TRBV11-1 and TRBJ1-1; the match to TRBD1 covers 8 bases. This CDR3 has 17 residues. The germline gives CDR1 SGHAT, CDR2 FQDESV (reference sequence). V was clipped by 1 base and J by 1 base; unmatched bases: 8. The DNA for the CDR3 is TGTGCCAGCAGCTTAGGATGGCAGGGGGCGAGGAACACTGAAGCTTTCTTT. Translation: CASSLGWQGARNTEAFF.

The chain recombines TRBV7-8 with TRBJ2-5; maybe TRBD2 (5 bases). The germline gives CDR1 SGHVS, CDR2 FQNEAQ. Trimming removed 1 base at V and 4 bases at J, with 19 bases between. This CDR3 spans 17 amino acids. The CDR3 spells CASSLVGSGGRGETQYF. The CDR3, as DNA: TGTGCCAGCAGCTTAGTAGGGAGCGGTGGCCGGGGAGAGACCCAGTACTTC.

Here the CDR3 reads CASSQDWLTEAFF. The DNA of the CDR3 is TGTGCCAGCAGCCAAGATTGGCTCACTGAAGCTTTCTTT. The chain recombines TRBV14 with TRBJ1-1; D ambiguous. Germline V gene sequence: CDR1 SGHDN, CDR2 FVKESK. The V end was cut by 0 bases, the J end by 4 bases, with 6 bases between. There are 13 residues in the CDR3.

This chain links TRBV5-1 with TRBJ2-7; tentative D call: TRBD1 (6 bases). Trimming pared 0 bases from V and 5 bases from J, leaving 9 bases between. Germline V gene data show CDR1 as SGHRS and CDR2 as YFSETQ. CDR3 size: 13 residues. The CDR3, as DNA: TGCGCCAGCAGCTTGGGGGGGCGGGACGAGCAGTACTTC. As protein: CASSLGGRDEQYF.

This chain connects TRBV4-3 to TRBJ2-1; D is unclear. Germline V gene data show CDR1 as LGHNA and CDR2 as YSLEER. This CDR3 comprises 16 residues. Trimming shortened V by 1 base and J by 0 bases, and 10 bases separated the two germline ends. The CDR3 nucleotides are TGCGCCAGCAGCCAAGTGAGCGTAAGCTCCTACAATGAGCAGTTCTTC. Translation: CASSQVSVSSYNEQFF.

The rearrangement joins TRBV7-2 to TRBJ2-7; perhaps TRBD2 as D (5 bases). Germline V gives CDR1 SGHTA, CDR2 FQGNSA. The CDR3 sequence is 16 residues long. Trimming stripped 0 bases from V and 2 bases from J, with 14 bases between. CDR3: CASSLAVRGAPYEQYF. In nucleotides, the CDR3 is TGTGCCAGCAGCTTAGCGGTCCGGGGAGCACCCTACGAGCAGTACTTC.

The chain is built from TRBV28 and TRBJ2-2, with D possibly matching TRBD1 (6 bases). Trimming shortened V by 7 bases and J by 1 base, and 10 bases separated the two germline ends. This CDR3 region has 14 residues. From germline, CDR1 is MDHEN and CDR2 SYDVKM. Written as DNA, the CDR3 is TGTGCCAGCACCGGGACATGGAACACCGGGGAGCTGTTTTTT. It codes for CASTGTWNTGELFF.

The chain employs TRBV19 and TRBJ2-5; no definite D call. From germline, CDR1 is LNHDA and CDR2 SQIVND (reference sequence). The CDR3 covers 14 residues. Trimming shortened V by 1 base and J by 1 base, and 7 bases separated the two germline ends. The CDR3 DNA follows: TGTGCCAGTAGTATAGGCACAGTCCAAGAGACCCAGTACTTC. The encoded protein is CASSIGTVQETQYF. Supplemented by reference TRBV19 and TRBJ2-5, the full variable domain reads DGGITQSPKYLFRKEGQNVTLSCEQNLNHDAMYWYRQDPGQGLRLIYYSQIVNDFQKGDIAEGYSVSREKKESFPLTVTSAQKNPTAFYLCASSIGTVQETQYFGPGTRLLVL.